The clone carrying this TCR beta chain was seen a few times. The V end was cut by 1 base, the J end by 4 bases, with 17 bases between. The CDR3 is 17 residues long. This sample was included in a study of T cells after yellow fever vaccination. Template-switching 5'RACE yielded the TCR cDNA; a universal primer site and UMIs were added in the process. TCRdb re-called the 5' RACE reads through MiXCR, storing one row per CDR3 protein. This table holds some 550,000 distinct CDR3 sequences, 15% to 20% found once. The sequencing used PBMCs, collected 15 days after the yellow fever booster vaccination. This chain connects TRBV23-1 to TRBJ2-1; D ambiguous. TRBV23-1 is assigned to the ORF class and has an uncertain function. The sequence came from a man aged 30-40 years who received the YFV17D yellow fever vaccine. The CDR3, as DNA: TGCGCCAGCAGTCAATTAAGAGATCACTCTAATTACAATGAGCAGTTCTTC. It translates to CASSQLRDHSNYNEQFF.